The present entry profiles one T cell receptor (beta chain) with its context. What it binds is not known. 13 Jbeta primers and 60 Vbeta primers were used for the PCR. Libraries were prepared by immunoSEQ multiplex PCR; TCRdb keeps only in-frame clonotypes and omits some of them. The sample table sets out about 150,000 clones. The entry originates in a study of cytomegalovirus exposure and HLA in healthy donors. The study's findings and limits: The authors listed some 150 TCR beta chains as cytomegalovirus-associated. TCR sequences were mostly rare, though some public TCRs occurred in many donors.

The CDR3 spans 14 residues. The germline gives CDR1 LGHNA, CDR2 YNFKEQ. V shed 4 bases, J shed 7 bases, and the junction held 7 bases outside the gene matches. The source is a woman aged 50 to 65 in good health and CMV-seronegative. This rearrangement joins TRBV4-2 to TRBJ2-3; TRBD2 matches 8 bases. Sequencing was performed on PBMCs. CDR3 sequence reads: CASSLSGGENTQYF. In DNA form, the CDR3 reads TGTGCCAGCAGCCTTTCGGGGGGGGAAAATACGCAGTATTTT.